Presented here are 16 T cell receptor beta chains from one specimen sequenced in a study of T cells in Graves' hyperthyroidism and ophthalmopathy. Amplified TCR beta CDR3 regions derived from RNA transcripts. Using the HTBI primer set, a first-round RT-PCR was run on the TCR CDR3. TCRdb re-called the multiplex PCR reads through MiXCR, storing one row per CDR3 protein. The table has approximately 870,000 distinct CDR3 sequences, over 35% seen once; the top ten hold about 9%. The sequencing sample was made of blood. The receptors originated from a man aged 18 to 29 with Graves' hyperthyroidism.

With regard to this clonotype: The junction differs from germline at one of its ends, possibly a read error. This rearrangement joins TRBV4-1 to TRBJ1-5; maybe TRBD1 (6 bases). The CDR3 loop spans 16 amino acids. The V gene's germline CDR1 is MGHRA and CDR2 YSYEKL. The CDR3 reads CASSQEGGQTNQPQHF. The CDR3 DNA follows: TGTGCCAGCAGCCAAGAGGGGGGTCAGACGAATCAGCCCCAGCATTTT.

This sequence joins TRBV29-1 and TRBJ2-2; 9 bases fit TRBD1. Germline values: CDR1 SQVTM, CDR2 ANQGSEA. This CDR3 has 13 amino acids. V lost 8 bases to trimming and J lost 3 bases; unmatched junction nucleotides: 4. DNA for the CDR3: TGCAGCAGGGGACAGGGATACACCGGGGAGCTGTTTTTT. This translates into CSRGQGYTGELFF.

The CDR3 region has the DNA TGTGCCAGCAGCCAGGGACAGAGAGAGACCCAGTACTTC. It specifies CASSQGQRETQYF. This chain links TRBV2 with TRBJ2-5, with TRBD1 matching 7 bases. With V trimmed by 6 bases and J by 4 bases, 5 bases remained unmatched. CDR1 and CDR2 (germline): SNHLY, FYNNEI. CDR3 length equals 13 residues.

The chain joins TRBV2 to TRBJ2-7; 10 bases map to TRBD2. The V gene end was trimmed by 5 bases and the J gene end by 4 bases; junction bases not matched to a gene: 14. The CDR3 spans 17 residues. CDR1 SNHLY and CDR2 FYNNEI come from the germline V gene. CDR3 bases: TGTGCCAGCAGTTCCAGGGTAGGAACTAGCGGGAAGTACGAGCAGTACTTC. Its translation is CASSSRVGTSGKYEQYF.

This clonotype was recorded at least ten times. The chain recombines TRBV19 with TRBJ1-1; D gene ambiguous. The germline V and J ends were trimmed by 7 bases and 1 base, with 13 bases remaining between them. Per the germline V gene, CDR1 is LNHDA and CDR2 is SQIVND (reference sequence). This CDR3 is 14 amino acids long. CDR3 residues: CASNPGLWNTEAFF. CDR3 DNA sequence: TGTGCCAGTAACCCGGGCCTGTGGAACACTGAAGCTTTCTTT.

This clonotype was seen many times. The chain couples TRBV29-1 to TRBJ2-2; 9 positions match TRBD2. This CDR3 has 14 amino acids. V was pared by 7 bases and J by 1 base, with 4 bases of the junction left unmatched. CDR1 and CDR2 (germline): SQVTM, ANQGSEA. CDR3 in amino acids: CSARLAVNTGELFF. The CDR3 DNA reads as TGCAGCGCCAGACTAGCGGTGAACACCGGGGAGCTGTTTTTT.

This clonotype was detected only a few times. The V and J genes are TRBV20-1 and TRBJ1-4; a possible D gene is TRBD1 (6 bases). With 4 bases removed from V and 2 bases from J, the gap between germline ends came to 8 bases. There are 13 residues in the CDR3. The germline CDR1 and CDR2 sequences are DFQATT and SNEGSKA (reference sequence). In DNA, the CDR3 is TGCAGTGCTAATCAGGGGACTAATGAAAAACTGTTTTTT. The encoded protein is CSANQGTNEKLFF.

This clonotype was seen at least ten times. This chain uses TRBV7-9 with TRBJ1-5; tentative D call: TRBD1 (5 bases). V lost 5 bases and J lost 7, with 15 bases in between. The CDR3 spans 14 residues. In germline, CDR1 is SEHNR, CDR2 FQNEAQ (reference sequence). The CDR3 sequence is CASSDSQGGQPQHF. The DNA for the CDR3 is TGTGCCAGCAGCGATTCCCAGGGCGGCCAGCCCCAGCATTTT.

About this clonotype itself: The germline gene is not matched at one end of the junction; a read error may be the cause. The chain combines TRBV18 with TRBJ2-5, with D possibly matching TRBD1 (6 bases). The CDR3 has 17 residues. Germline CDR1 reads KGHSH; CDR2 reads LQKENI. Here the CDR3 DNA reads TGTGCCAGCTCACATCCCCTGACAGGACTGTACCAAGAGATCCAGTACTTC. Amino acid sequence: CASSHPLTGLYQEIQYF.

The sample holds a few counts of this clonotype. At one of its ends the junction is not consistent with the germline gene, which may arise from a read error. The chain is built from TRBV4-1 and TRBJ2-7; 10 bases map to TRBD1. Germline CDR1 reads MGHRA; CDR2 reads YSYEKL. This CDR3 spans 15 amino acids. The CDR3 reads CASSQERTGGYEQYF. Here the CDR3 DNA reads TGTGCCAGCAGCCAAGAAAGGACAGGGGGCTACGAGCAGTACTTC.

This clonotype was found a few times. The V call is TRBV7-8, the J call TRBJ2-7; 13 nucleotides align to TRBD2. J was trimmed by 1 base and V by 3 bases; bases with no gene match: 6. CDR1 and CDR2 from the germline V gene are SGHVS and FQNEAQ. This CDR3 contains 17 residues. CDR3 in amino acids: CASSFLGLAGVSYEQYF. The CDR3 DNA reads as TGTGCCAGCAGCTTTTTAGGACTAGCGGGAGTGTCCTACGAGCAGTACTTC.

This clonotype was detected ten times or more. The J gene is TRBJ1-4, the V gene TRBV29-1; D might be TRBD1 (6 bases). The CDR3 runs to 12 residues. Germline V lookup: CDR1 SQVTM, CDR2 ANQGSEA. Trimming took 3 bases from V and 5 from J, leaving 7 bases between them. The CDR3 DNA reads TGCAGCGTTGACACAGGGAATGAAAAACTGTTTTTT. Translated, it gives CSVDTGNEKLFF.

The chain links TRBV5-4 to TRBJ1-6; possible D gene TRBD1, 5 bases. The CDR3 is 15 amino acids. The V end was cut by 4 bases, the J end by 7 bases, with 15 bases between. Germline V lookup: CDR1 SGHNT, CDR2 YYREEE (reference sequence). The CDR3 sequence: CASSVEGRVNSPLHF. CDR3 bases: TGTGCCAGCAGCGTCGAGGGGAGGGTGAATTCACCCCTCCACTTT.

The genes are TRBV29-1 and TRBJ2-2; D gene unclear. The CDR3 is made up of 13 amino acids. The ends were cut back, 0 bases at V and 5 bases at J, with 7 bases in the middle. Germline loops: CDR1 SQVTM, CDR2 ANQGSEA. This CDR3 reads CSVEDPTTGELFF. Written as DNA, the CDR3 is TGCAGCGTTGAAGATCCGACAACCGGGGAGCTGTTTTTT.

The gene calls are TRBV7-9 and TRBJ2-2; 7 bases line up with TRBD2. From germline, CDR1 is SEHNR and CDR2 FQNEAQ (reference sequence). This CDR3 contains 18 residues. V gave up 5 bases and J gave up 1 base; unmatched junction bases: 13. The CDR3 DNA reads TGTGCCAGCAGCCAGGGAGGCGCAGCGGGATGGAACACCGGGGAGCTGTTTTTT. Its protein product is CASSQGGAAGWNTGELFF.

The CDR3 DNA reads TGTGCCAGCAGCCCTACCGGGACACCCTCGGTGGACAACTACGAGCAGTACTTC. Protein product: CASSPTGTPSVDNYEQYF. V gene TRBV7-9 combines with J gene TRBJ2-7; weak D call: TRBD1 (6 bases). The CDR3 loop spans 18 amino acids. Germline assignment: CDR1 SEHNR and CDR2 FQNEAQ (reference sequence). The V end lost 5 bases, the J end lost 3 bases, and 26 bases lay between the germline ends.